The table lists the clone carrying this T cell receptor beta chain with a count of one. Its cognate antigen is unknown. The table came from immunoSEQ multiplex PCR; TCRdb's copy has only in-frame clones and leaves some out. The sample includes fewer than 800,000 clones, roughly nine tenths seen only once; the top ten take about a quarter. Germline lookup yields CDR1 SGHTA and CDR2 FQGTGA. The CDR3 covers 13 residues. Trimming shortened V by 2 bases and J by 0 bases, and 5 bases separated the two germline ends. This entry belongs to a study of shared clonotypes between healthy human individuals. Study-wide findings and caveats: Sorted-subset samples were not fully sequenced, rarefaction indicated. Genetic and exposure-history diversity was limited by the small donor number. Larger estimated richness was generally recorded for naive subsets relative to memory subsets.

Selected positively for CCR7 and CD45RO-negative, naive CD8 cells excluded terminally differentiated effector memory CD45RA+ cells. The chain is built from TRBV7-3 and TRBJ2-7, with D possibly TRBD1 on 5 matching bases. The sample was naive CD8+ T cells sorted from blood. The clonotype was recovered from a man aged 30 to 45 in good health. The CDR3 DNA sequence: TGTGCCAGCAGCTTAGGGGCCTCCTACGAGCAGTACTTC. This translates into CASSLGASYEQYF.